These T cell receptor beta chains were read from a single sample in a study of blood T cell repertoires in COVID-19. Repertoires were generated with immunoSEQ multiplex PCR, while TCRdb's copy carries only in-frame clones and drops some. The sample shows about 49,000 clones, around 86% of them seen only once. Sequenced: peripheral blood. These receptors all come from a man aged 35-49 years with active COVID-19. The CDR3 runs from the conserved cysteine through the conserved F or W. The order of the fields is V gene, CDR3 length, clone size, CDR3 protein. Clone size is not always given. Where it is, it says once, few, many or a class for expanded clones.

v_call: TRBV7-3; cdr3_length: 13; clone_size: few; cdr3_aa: CASSLVVAGEQFF
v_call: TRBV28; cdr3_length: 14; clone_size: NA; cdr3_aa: CASSLSGYRETQYF
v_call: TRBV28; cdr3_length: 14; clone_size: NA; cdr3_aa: CASSFGSQDYGYTF
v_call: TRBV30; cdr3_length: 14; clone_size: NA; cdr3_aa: CAWMWGQRVLEAFF
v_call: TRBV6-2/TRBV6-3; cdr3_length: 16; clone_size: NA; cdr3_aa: CASSPTGTSGRETQYF
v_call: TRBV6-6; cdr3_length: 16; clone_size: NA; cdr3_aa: CASSRQGWGSYNEQFF
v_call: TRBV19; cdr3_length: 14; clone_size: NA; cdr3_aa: CASTRQSSSYGYTF
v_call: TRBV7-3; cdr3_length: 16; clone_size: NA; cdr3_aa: CASSPRSGQPRTEAFF
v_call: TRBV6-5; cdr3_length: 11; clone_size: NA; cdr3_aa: CASSVYTEAFF
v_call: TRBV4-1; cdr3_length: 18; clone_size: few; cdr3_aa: CASSQVFYGRVSTDTQYF
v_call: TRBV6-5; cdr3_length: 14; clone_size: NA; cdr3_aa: CASSYGIANYGYTF
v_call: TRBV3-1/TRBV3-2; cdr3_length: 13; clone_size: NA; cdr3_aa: CASSQGGNQPQHF
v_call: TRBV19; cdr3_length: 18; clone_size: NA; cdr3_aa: CASSSLGLAASSTDTQYF
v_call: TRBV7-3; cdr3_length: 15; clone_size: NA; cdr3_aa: CASSLSGTSRETQYF
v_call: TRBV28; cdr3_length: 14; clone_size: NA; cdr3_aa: CASSLFVGGNEQFF
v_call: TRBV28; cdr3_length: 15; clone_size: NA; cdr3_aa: CASSAVWGFGTEAFF
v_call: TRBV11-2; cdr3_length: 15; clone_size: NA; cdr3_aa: CASNPGGGSRGEQFF
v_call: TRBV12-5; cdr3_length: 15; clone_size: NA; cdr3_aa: CASGLAAGGYNEQFF
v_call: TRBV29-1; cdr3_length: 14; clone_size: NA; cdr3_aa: CSASGGTPSEKLFF
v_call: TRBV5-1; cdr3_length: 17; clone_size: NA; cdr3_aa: CASSFGRRVGGYNEQFF
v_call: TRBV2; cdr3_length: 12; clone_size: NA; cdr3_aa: CASSETAHEQYF
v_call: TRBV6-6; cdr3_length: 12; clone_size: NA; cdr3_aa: CASRGREQPQHF
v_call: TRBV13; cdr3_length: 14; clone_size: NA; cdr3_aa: CASSTGQGDNEQFF
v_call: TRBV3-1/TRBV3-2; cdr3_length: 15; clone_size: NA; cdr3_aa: CASSQGKGSYNEQFF
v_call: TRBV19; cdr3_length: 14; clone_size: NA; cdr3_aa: CASETGGGTDTQYF
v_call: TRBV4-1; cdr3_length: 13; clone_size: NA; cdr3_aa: CASSQDLRGSYTF
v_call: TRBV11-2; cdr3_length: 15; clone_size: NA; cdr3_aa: CASSLRRGPGYEQYF
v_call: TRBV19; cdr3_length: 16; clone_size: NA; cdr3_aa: CASSVTGTVYNSPLHF
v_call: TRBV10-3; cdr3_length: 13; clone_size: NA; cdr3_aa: CAIRGTGITEAFF
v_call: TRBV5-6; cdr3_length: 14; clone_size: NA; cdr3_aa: CASSFGTASYEQYF
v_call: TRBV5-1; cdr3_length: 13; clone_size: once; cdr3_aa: CASSLNTVHEQYF
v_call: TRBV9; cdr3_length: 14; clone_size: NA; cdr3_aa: CASSVGSEAYEQYF
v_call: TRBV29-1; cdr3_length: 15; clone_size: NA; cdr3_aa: CSVEGAVGGRGELFF
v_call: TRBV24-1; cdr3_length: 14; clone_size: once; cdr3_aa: CATSDLSSGRQQYF
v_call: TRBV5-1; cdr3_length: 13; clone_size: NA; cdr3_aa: CASSLDMNTEAFF
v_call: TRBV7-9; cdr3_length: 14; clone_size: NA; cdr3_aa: CASSWTGAVETQYF
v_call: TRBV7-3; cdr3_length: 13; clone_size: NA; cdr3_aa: CASSLPGSTEQYF
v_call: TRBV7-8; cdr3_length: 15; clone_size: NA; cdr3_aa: CASSLDGPGGTEAFF
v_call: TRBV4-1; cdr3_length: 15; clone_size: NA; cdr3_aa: CASSQGGGRRDEQYF
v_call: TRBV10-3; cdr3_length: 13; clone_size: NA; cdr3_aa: CATKNSGYNEQFF
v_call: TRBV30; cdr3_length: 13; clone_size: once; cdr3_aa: CACIPGVQETQYF
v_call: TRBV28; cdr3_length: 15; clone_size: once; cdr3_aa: CASSPSRRNNQPQHF
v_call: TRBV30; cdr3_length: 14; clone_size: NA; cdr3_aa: CAWSRGGVGGELFF
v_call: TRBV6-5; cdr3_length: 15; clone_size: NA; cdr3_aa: CASSRSRGNTGELFF
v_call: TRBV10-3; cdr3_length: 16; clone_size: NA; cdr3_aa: CAIGLGEVRGANVLTF